Listed below are T cell receptor beta chains from one sample, sequenced in a study of blood T cells in healthy people across ages. TCRdb analysed the 5' RACE reads with MiXCR anew, one entry per CDR3 protein. The sample records 1.2 million to 1.5 million distinct CDR3 sequences, approximately 63% being singletons. The sequencing input was blood. These receptors were taken from a man in his late teens or twenties in good health. Both conserved end residues are part of each CDR3. A D gene is named only where the DNA matches it firmly. The listing skips clone size in some rows; elsewhere it reads once, few, many or a size class.

CDR3,DNA,V,size,D,J
CASSLVGVRYEQYF,TGTGCCAGCAGCTTAGTAGGGGTTCGGTACGAGCAGTACTTC,TRBV7-9,few,NA,TRBJ2-7
CASSSGGGLDDADTQYF,TGTGCCAGCAGCTCCGGGGGCGGACTAGACGACGCAGATACGCAGTATTTT,TRBV9,NA,NA,TRBJ2-3
CSARENYREVETQYF,TGCAGTGCTAGAGAAAATTACAGGGAAGTCGAGACCCAGTACTTC,TRBV20-1,NA,NA,TRBJ2-5
CASSSEGRRYNEQFF,TGCGCCAGCAGCAGCGAGGGGCGAAGGTACAATGAGCAGTTCTTC,TRBV5-1,few,NA,TRBJ2-1
CASGGTPKYEQYF,TGTGCCAGCGGCGGGACACCAAAATACGAGCAGTACTTC,TRBV2,NA,NA,TRBJ2-7
CASSFVTSGTYEQYF,TGTGCCAGCAGCTTTGTAACTAGCGGAACCTACGAGCAGTACTTC,TRBV7-9,NA,TRBD2,TRBJ2-7
CSALEQGPGYTF,TGCAGTGCCTTAGAGCAGGGGCCTGGCTACACCTTC,TRBV20-1,NA,NA,TRBJ1-2
CASSLRASGGTDTQYF,TGTGCCAGCAGTTTACGGGCTAGCGGGGGCACAGATACGCAGTATTTT,TRBV12-3/TRBV12-4,NA,TRBD2,TRBJ2-3
CSARDRGAPYNEQFF,TGCAGTGCTAGAGATAGGGGGGCACCCTACAATGAGCAGTTCTTC,TRBV20-1,NA,NA,TRBJ2-1
CASRHSGSLYNEQFF,TGTGCCAGCAGACATAGCGGGAGCCTCTACAATGAGCAGTTCTTC,TRBV11-2,NA,TRBD2,TRBJ2-1
CASSLPRGPLYEQYF,TGTGCCAGCAGCTTACCCAGGGGTCCCCTCTACGAGCAGTACTTC,TRBV7-8,once,NA,TRBJ2-7
CASSEEDFYSTDTQYF,TGTGCCAGCAGTGAAGAAGACTTTTATAGCACAGATACGCAGTATTTT,TRBV6-1,few,NA,TRBJ2-3
CASSLSRGTYSNQPQHF,TGTGCCAGCAGTTTATCGAGGGGGACCTATAGCAATCAGCCCCAGCATTTT,TRBV12-3/TRBV12-4,NA,NA,TRBJ1-5
CASSFTENQPQHF,TGTGCCAGCAGTTTTACGGAGAATCAGCCCCAGCATTTT,TRBV27,NA,NA,TRBJ1-5
CASSLGIPTDTQYF,TGTGCCAGCAGTCTGGGGATCCCCACAGATACGCAGTATTTT,TRBV27,once,NA,TRBJ2-3
CSVEGYRECKYF,TGCAGCGTTGAAGGTTACAGGGAGTGCAAGTACTTC,TRBV29-1,NA,NA,TRBJ2-4
CASSPQANSEKLFF,TGTGCCAGCAGCCCGCAGGCTAATTCAGAAAAACTGTTTTTT,TRBV11-2,NA,NA,TRBJ1-4
CAISTGDRGTEAFF,TGTGCCATCAGCACAGGGGACCGGGGGACTGAAGCTTTCTTT,TRBV10-3,NA,TRBD1,TRBJ1-1
CASTLTDTEAFF,TGCGCCAGCACGCTTACGGACACTGAAGCTTTCTTT,TRBV4-3,NA,NA,TRBJ1-1
CASSSSREMDWNEQFF,TGTGCCAGCAGTTCCTCCAGGGAGATGGATTGGAATGAGCAGTTCTTC,TRBV12-3/TRBV12-4,NA,NA,TRBJ2-1
CASSQARPGTGTVKNIQYF,TGCGCCAGCAGCCAAGCCCGTCCCGGGACAGGGACGGTCAAAAACATTCAGTACTTC,TRBV4-3,once,TRBD1,TRBJ2-4
CASSVTSETNEQFF,TGTGCCAGCAGTGTGACTAGCGAGACAAATGAGCAGTTCTTC,TRBV6-1,NA,TRBD2,TRBJ2-1
CASTLRIGTSGIAEQYF,TGTGCCAGCACCTTACGGATCGGGACTAGCGGGATCGCCGAGCAGTACTTC,TRBV6-2/TRBV6-3,NA,TRBD2,TRBJ2-7
CSVAVLAGGLQLDNEQFF,TGCAGCGTTGCCGTTCTAGCGGGGGGGCTCCAGCTAGACAATGAGCAGTTCTTC,TRBV29-1,NA,TRBD2,TRBJ2-1
CSVVERGRGETQYF,TGCAGCGTTGTAGAGAGGGGGAGGGGAGAGACCCAGTACTTC,TRBV29-1,NA,NA,TRBJ2-5
CASSPQGARGTEAFF,TGTGCCAGCAGCCCCCAAGGGGCGCGGGGCACTGAAGCTTTCTTT,TRBV6-6,NA,NA,TRBJ1-1
CASSWGTIGEQYF,TGTGCCAGCAGTTGGGGGACAATCGGCGAGCAGTACTTC,TRBV27,once,NA,TRBJ2-7
CSARGGGKSSVRENQPQHF,TGCAGTGCTAGAGGGGGGGGGAAGAGTAGTGTGAGAGAAAACCAGCCCCAGCATTTT,TRBV20-1,NA,NA,TRBJ1-5
CASSLGQGGTREAFF,TGCGCCAGCAGCTTGGGACAGGGAGGAACCCGTGAAGCTTTCTTT,TRBV5-1,NA,TRBD1,TRBJ1-1
CSVVGDRYEQYF,TGCAGCGTTGTTGGAGACAGATACGAGCAGTACTTC,TRBV29-1,NA,NA,TRBJ2-7
CSVDPQGGNTEAFF,TGCAGCGTCGACCCACAGGGGGGGAACACTGAAGCTTTCTTT,TRBV29-1,NA,TRBD1,TRBJ1-1
CAISERDRGNSPLHF,TGTGCCATCAGTGAGCGGGACAGGGGGAATTCACCCCTCCACTTT,TRBV10-3,NA,TRBD1,TRBJ1-6
CATSDEDSSYEQYF,TGTGCCACCAGTGACGAGGACAGCTCCTACGAGCAGTACTTC,TRBV24-1,NA,NA,TRBJ2-7
CASIGLDYEQYF,TGTGCCAGTATTGGACTAGACTACGAGCAGTACTTC,TRBV19,NA,TRBD2,TRBJ2-7
CSARGLAEGERKQYF,TGCAGTGCTAGAGGGCTAGCGGAGGGGGAAAGGAAGCAGTACTTC,TRBV20-1,NA,NA,TRBJ2-4
CSARDSGRSYEQYF,TGCAGTGCTAGAGATAGCGGGAGGTCCTACGAGCAGTACTTC,TRBV20-1,NA,TRBD2,TRBJ2-7
CASSLWRGAHNEQFF,TGTGCCAGCAGCTTGTGGCGGGGGGCTCACAATGAGCAGTTCTTC,TRBV7-9,NA,TRBD2,TRBJ2-1
CASSQLPGQGLSNEKLFF,TGCGCCAGCAGCCAATTACCGGGACAGGGTCTTTCTAATGAAAAACTGTTTTTT,TRBV4-3,NA,TRBD1,TRBJ1-4
CATSDSDRGETQYF,TGTGCCACCAGTGATTCGGACAGGGGAGAGACCCAGTACTTC,TRBV24-1,NA,TRBD1,TRBJ2-5
CASSFHVKRDIYNEQFF,TGCGCCAGCAGCTTTCACGTTAAGCGGGACATCTACAATGAGCAGTTCTTC,TRBV5-1,NA,NA,TRBJ2-1
CASSLEGGGLSYNEQFF,TGTGCCAGCAGTTTAGAAGGGGGAGGTCTTTCCTACAATGAGCAGTTCTTC,TRBV12-3/TRBV12-4,NA,NA,TRBJ2-1
CSARDRQNYGYTF,TGCAGTGCCAGGGACAGGCAAAACTATGGCTACACCTTC,TRBV20-1,NA,TRBD1,TRBJ1-2
CATSRGYTSGSYNEQFF,TGTGCCACCAGCAGGGGTTACACTAGCGGGAGTTACAATGAGCAGTTCTTC,TRBV15,NA,TRBD2,TRBJ2-1
CASSLGGLNTQYF,TGTGCCAGCAGCTTAGGGGGGCTGAATACGCAGTATTTT,TRBV7-2,NA,NA,TRBJ2-3
CASSIKFAGGYEQYF,TGTGCCAGTAGTATTAAGTTCGCGGGAGGCTACGAGCAGTACTTC,TRBV19,NA,TRBD2,TRBJ2-7
CASRPDRGNTGELFF,TGTGCCAGCAGACCGGACAGGGGTAACACCGGGGAGCTGTTTTTT,TRBV12-3/TRBV12-4,NA,TRBD1,TRBJ2-2
CAISESGGAEQYF,TGTGCCATCAGTGAGTCGGGGGGAGCCGAGCAGTACTTC,TRBV10-3,many,NA,TRBJ2-7
CASSQVGGVPYNEQFF,TGCGCCAGCAGCCAAGTGGGGGGAGTCCCCTACAATGAGCAGTTCTTC,TRBV4-1,NA,NA,TRBJ2-1
CSASSGTGGSPLHF,TGCAGTGCTAGCTCCGGGACAGGGGGATCACCCCTCCACTTT,TRBV20-1,NA,TRBD1,TRBJ1-6
CSASRAGGLGEQFF,TGCAGTGCTAGTAGGGCGGGGGGGTTAGGTGAGCAGTTCTTC,TRBV20-1,NA,TRBD2,TRBJ2-1